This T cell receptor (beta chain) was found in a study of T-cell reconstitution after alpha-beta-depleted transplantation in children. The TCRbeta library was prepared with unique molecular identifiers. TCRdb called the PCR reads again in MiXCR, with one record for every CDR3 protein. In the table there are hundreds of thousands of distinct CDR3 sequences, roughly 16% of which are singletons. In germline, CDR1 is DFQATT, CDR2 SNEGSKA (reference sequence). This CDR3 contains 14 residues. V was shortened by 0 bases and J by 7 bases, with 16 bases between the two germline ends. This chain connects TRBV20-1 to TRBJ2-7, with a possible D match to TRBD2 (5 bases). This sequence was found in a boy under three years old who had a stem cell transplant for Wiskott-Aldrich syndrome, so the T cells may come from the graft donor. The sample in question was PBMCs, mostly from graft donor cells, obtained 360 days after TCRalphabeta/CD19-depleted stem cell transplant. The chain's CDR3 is CSARESVTRREQYF. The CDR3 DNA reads TGCAGTGCTAGAGAGAGCGTCACTCGGAGGGAGCAGTACTTC.